The T cell receptor beta chain described here comes from a study of lymphopenia after photon versus proton radiotherapy. Study-wide points: Survival link was tested only in deceased patients; proton benefit remains a possibility. Under photons, naive T cells and diversity fell while effector/memory populations rose. In patients who died, overall survival fell as post-nadir TCR diversity dropped more.

Concerning this clone: What it recognizes is unknown.

Repertoires were generated with immunoSEQ multiplex PCR, while TCRdb's copy carries only in-frame clones and drops some. The table shows 75,000 to 90,000 clones, with over 70% occurring only once. CDR1 is MNHEY, CDR2 SMNVEV, per germline (reference sequence). V shed 4 bases and J shed 4 bases, with 10 bases lying between them. The CDR3 totals 14 residues. The sequences come from peripheral blood, collected from a patient treated with proton-based radiotherapy. The sequence was obtained from a man aged 60 to 75 with pancreatic cancer. The chain carries TRBV27 and TRBJ1-4, with no clear D. CDR3 bases: TGTGCCAGCAGTTCCGTCTTCCATAATGAAAAACTGTTTTTT. Amino acids: CASSSVFHNEKLFF.